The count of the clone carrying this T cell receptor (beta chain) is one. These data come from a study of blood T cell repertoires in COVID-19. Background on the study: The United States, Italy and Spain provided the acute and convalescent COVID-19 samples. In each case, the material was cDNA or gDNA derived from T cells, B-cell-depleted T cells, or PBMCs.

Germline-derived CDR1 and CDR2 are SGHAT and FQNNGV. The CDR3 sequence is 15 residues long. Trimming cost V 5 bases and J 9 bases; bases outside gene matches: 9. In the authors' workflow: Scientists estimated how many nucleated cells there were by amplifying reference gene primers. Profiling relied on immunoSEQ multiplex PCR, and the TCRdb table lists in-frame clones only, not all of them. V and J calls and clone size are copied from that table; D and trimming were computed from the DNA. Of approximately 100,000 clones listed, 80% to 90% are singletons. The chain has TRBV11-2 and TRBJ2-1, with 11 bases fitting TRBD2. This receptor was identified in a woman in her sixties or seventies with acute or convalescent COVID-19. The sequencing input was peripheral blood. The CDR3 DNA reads TGTGCCAGCAGCACGGGACTAGCGGAAACCAGTGAGCAGTTCTTC. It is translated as CASSTGLAETSEQFF.